A single sample is the source of the 11 T cell receptor beta chains below, sequenced in a study of lymphopenia after photon versus proton radiotherapy. Sequencing was performed with immunoSEQ multiplex PCR; in TCRdb, only in-frame clones are kept and a portion is missing. The sample has fewer than 35,000 clones; 90% are singletons. The sequences come from peripheral blood, collected from a patient treated with photon-based radiotherapy. The source is a woman between 50 and 59 years old with pancreatic cancer.

DNA for the CDR3: TGTGCCAGCAGTGACTCACGGGAGGGCCAAGAGACCCAGTACTTC. Translated, it gives CASSDSREGQETQYF. This chain connects TRBV6-4 to TRBJ2-5, with 8 bases lining up with TRBD2. This CDR3 is built from 15 residues. CDR1 is MRHNA and CDR2 is SNTAGT in the germline V gene. The J segment lost 1 base and the V segment lost 0 bases, leaving 1 base of the junction unmatched.

This clone has a single count. V usage is TRBV28 and J usage is TRBJ1-1, with 8 bases fitting TRBD1. CDR3 length equals 13 residues. Losses at the gene ends were 9 bases for V and 1 base for J; bases not matched to a gene: 4. Germline assignment: CDR1 MDHEN and CDR2 SYDVKM. For the CDR3, the DNA is TGTGCCAGTTACAGGGGGGGGAACACTGAAGCTTTCTTT. Protein product: CASYRGGNTEAFF.

This clone was seen a handful of times. This chain links TRBV5-1 with TRBJ2-1; possibly TRBD2 for D (6 bases). CDR3 length: 15 amino acids. Germline V lookup: CDR1 SGHRS, CDR2 YFSETQ. Trimming cost V 0 bases and J 2 bases, with 9 bases left between them. Written as DNA, the CDR3 is TGCGCCAGCAGCTTGGATGGGAGGCCCTACAATGAGCAGTTCTTC. Its translation: CASSLDGRPYNEQFF.

This chain uses TRBV27 with TRBJ2-3; D is unresolved. V lost 5 bases and J 0 bases, leaving 9 bases between the germline ends. The CDR3 loop spans 14 amino acids. Germline V gives CDR1 MNHEY, CDR2 SMNVEV (reference sequence). The CDR3 DNA sequence: TGTGCCAGCAGTCAAGGTACTAGCACAGATACGCAGTATTTT. Amino acid sequence: CASSQGTSTDTQYF.

The CDR3 nucleotides are TGTGCCAGCAGGTCAACAGGGTGGATAGATACGCAGTATTTT. Translation gives CASRSTGWIDTQYF. V gene TRBV6-5 combines with J gene TRBJ2-3, with a tentative D call TRBD1 (6 bases). The germline V gene has CDR1 MNHEY and CDR2 SVGAGI. Deletions cut 6 bases from V and 5 bases from J, with 15 bases between. CDR3 length: 14 residues.

The chain couples TRBV19 to TRBJ1-5; D is uncertain. The CDR3 spans 12 residues. With 3 bases removed from V and 7 bases from J, the gap between germline ends came to 7 bases. Germline values: CDR1 LNHDA, CDR2 SQIVND (reference sequence). CDR3: CASSMAAQPQHF. As DNA, the CDR3 is TGTGCCAGTAGTATGGCAGCGCAGCCCCAGCATTTT.

The CDR3 region is CASSSGTVDEQFF. The DNA for the CDR3 is TGTGCCAGCAGCTCGGGGACCGTAGATGAGCAGTTCTTC. V is TRBV13 and J is TRBJ2-1; D may be TRBD1 or TRBD2 (5 bases each). V was shortened by 4 bases and J by 8 bases, with 12 bases between the two germline ends. Germline values: CDR1 PRHDT, CDR2 FYEKMQ (reference sequence). The CDR3 extends over 13 amino acids.

The chain couples TRBV30 to TRBJ2-7; D might be TRBD1 (6 bases). CDR1 and CDR2 from the germline V gene are GTSNPN and SVGIG (reference sequence). The CDR3 is 14 amino acids. V was pared by 0 bases and J by 6 bases, with 15 bases between. The CDR3, as DNA: TGTGCCTGGAGTGTTAACAGGGAATATGCCGAGCAGTACTTC. It encodes CAWSVNREYAEQYF.

This chain connects TRBV7-8 to TRBJ2-1; perhaps TRBD2 as D (6 bases). Germline assignment: CDR1 SGHVS and CDR2 FQNEAQ. Trimming removed 7 bases from V and 4 bases from J, with 26 bases in between. The CDR3 is made up of 18 amino acids. The CDR3 nucleotides are TGTGCCAGCACCGTCGGAGGGGTCGGGGCTACCAATTACAATGAGCAGTTCTTC. As protein: CASTVGGVGATNYNEQFF.

This chain connects TRBV30 to TRBJ2-5; D is possibly TRBD2 (5 bases). From germline, CDR1 is GTSNPN and CDR2 SVGIG (reference sequence). Deletions cut 7 bases from V and 7 bases from J, with 16 bases between. The CDR3 is 12 residues long. The CDR3 DNA reads TGTGCCTCGAGGGCAGCTTCGGCGACCCAGTACTTC. Protein product: CASRAASATQYF. Full variable domain (rest looked up from reference TRBV30 and TRBJ2-5): SQTIHQWPATLVQPVGSPLSLECTVEGTSNPNLYWYRQAAGRGLQLLFYSVGIGQISSEVPQNLSASRPQDRQFILSSKKLLLSDSGFYLCASRAASATQYFGPGTRLLVL.

This clone was detected once. The rearrangement joins TRBV29-1 to TRBJ1-3; no clear D gene. The length of the CDR3 is 13 residues. Trimming left V 2 bases short and J 4 bases short, with 9 bases between. Per germline, CDR1 SQVTM and CDR2 ANQGSEA. As DNA, the CDR3 is TGCAGCGTTGAATGGGGAGGAGGAAACACCATATATTTT. Protein: CSVEWGGGNTIYF.